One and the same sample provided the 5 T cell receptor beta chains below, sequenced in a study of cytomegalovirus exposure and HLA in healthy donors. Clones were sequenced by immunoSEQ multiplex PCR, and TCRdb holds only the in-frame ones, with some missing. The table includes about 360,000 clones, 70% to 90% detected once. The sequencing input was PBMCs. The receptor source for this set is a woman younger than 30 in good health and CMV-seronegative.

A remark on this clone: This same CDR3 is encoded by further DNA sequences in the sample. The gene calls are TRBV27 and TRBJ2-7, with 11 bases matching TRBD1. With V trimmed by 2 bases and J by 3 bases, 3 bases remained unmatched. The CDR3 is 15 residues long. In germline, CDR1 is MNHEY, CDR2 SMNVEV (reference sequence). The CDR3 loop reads CASSLAGTGGYEQYF. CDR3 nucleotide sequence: TGTGCCAGCAGTTTAGCGGGGACAGGGGGCTACGAGCAGTACTTC.

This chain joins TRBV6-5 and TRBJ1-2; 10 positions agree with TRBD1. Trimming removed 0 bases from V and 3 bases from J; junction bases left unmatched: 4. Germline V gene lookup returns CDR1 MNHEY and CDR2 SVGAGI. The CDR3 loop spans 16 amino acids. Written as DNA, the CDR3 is TGTGCCAGCAGTTACTCTCTCGGGACAGGGGACTATGGCTACACCTTC. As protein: CASSYSLGTGDYGYTF.

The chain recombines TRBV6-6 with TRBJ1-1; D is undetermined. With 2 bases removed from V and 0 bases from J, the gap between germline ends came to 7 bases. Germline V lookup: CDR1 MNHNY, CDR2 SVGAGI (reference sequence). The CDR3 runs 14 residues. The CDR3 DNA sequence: TGTGCCAGCAGTTACGGAGGCCTGAACACTGAAGCTTTCTTT. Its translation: CASSYGGLNTEAFF.

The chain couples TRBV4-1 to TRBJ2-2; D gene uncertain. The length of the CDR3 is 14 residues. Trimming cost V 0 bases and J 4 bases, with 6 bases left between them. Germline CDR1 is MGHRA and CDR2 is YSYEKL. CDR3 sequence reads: CASSQELPTGELFF. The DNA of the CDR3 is TGCGCCAGCAGCCAAGAACTACCCACCGGGGAGCTGTTTTTT.

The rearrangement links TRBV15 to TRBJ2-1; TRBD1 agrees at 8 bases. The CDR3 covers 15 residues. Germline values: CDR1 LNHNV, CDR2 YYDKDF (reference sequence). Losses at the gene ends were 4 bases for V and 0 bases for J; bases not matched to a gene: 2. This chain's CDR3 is CATSTGQGSYNEQFF. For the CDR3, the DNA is TGTGCCACCAGCACCGGACAGGGCTCCTACAATGAGCAGTTCTTC.